The sequence of this T cell receptor beta chain was determined in a study of cytomegalovirus exposure and HLA in healthy donors. This CDR3 comprises 18 residues. Germline V gene sequence: CDR1 PRHDT, CDR2 FYEKMQ (reference sequence). Trimming stripped 3 bases from V and 7 bases from J, with 22 bases between. Study-level results: Judged likely to be a sequencing artifact was a cluster of highly shared sequence variants.

The PCR contained 60 Vbeta and 13 Jbeta primers. The data were produced by immunoSEQ multiplex PCR, yet TCRdb's version contains in-frame clones alone and is incomplete. Among 150,000 to 200,000 clones listed, roughly 76% were seen once. Details on this clone: Antigen unknown.

The chain recombines TRBV13 with TRBJ1-6; possibly TRBD1 for D (6 bases). Sequenced material: PBMCs. This TCR came from a woman between 18 and 29 years old in good health and CMV-seropositive. The CDR3 spells CASSFSPRFGQRNSPLHF. The CDR3 DNA is TGTGCCAGCAGCTTTTCCCCCCGGTTCGGACAGAGGAATTCACCCCTCCACTTT.